This TCR beta chain was observed in a study of regulatory T cells in long-lasting Graves disease. Study-wide context: Graves' cases, newly diagnosed, had used antithyroid drugs under 3 months.

Study observations and caveats: Study was limited to peripheral blood, excluding thyroid tissue. Persistent Graves' patients had lower TCR diversity than newly diagnosed ones.

Arm-PCR of CDR3 regions and iRepertoire HTBI primers were the basis on which TCR beta libraries were built. TCRdb reprocessed the multiplex PCR reads via MiXCR and lists one record per CDR3 protein. Of around 460,000 distinct CDR3 sequences in the sample, approximately 14% are singletons; the top ten hold about a sixth. The CDR3 has 12 amino acids. Per germline, CDR1 MDHEN and CDR2 SYDVKM. V was shortened by 5 bases and J by 6 bases, with 8 bases between the two germline ends. Time point meaning: newly diagnosed GD, antithyroid drugs for less than 3 months. PBMC-derived RNA was used for the TCR library. Ten or more counts support this clonotype. What it binds is not known. The same sample was also used in a study of T cells in Graves' hyperthyroidism and ophthalmopathy. According to that study: The HTBI set primed first-round TCR CDR3 RT-PCR.

This TCR derives from a woman aged 45-60 years with Graves disease. The specimen comprised peripheral blood mononuclear cells (PBMCs), sampled at new diagnosis, from a patient treated with antithyroid drugs. The rearrangement links TRBV28 to TRBJ1-5; D remains unclear. The DNA for the CDR3 is TGTGCCAGCAGTGTTACGACTCAGCCCCAGCATTTT. Protein product: CASSVTTQPQHF.